This TCR beta chain is from a study of blood T cell repertoires in COVID-19. Study details: T cells, B-cell-depleted T cells, or PBMCs supplied cDNA or gDNA.

Turning to this clone: In the same sample, other DNA sequences code for this CDR3.

Measured with immunoSEQ multiplex PCR; TCRdb has only the in-frame clones, and not every one. Of over 150,000 clones in the sample, approximately 87% were seen once. CDR3 size: 13 residues. Germline CDR1 KGHSH, CDR2 LQKENI. Trimming took 2 bases from V and 7 from J, leaving 9 bases between them. The TCR comes from a woman in her seventies with COVID-19, enrolled during active disease. Sequencing used peripheral blood. The gene calls are TRBV18 and TRBJ2-1; D perhaps matches TRBD2 (6 bases). CDR3 sequence (DNA): TGTGCCAGCTCACCAAGCAGCGGGAATGAGCAGTTCTTC. Its translation: CASSPSSGNEQFF. The full variable domain, rest sourced from reference TRBV18 and TRBJ2-1, is NAGVMQNPRHLVRRRGQEARLRCSPMKGHSHVYWYRQLPEEGLKFMVYLQKENIIDESGMPKERFSAEFPKEGPSILRIQQVVRGDSAAYFCASSPSSGNEQFFGPGTRLTVL.